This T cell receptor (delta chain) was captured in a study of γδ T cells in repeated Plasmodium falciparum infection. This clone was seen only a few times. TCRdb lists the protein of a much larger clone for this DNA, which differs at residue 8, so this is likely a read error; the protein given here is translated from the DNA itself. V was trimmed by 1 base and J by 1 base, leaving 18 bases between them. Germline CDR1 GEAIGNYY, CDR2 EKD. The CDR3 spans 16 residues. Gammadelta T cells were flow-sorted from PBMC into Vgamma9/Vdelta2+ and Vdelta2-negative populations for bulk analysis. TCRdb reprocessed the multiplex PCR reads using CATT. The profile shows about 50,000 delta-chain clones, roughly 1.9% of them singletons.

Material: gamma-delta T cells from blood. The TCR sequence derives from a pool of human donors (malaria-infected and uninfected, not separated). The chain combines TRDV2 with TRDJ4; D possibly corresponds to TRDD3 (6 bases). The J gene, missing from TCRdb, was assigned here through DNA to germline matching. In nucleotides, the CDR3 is TGTGCCTGTGACACGGTCTGGGAGATACGTGACAGACCCCTGATCTTT. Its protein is CACDTVWEIRDRPLIF.